Listed below are T cell receptor beta chains from one sample, sequenced in a study of shared clonotypes between healthy human individuals. Clones were read by immunoSEQ multiplex PCR, and TCRdb kept only the in-frame ones, dropping some. Of approximately 320,000 clones detected, roughly 70% appear once; the ten largest clones hold about a tenth. Sequenced: memory CD4+ T cells sorted from blood. These receptors all stem from a man under 40 in good health. The CDR3 runs from the conserved cysteine through the conserved F or W. A D gene is named only where the DNA matches it firmly. Expanded clones get a size class; other rows say once, few or many, or leave the size out.

>TRBJ2-7|13|TRBD1|.|TRBV6-5
CASSPGQGGEQYF
TGTGCCAGCAGTCCGGGACAGGGAGGCGAGCAGTACTTC
>TRBJ2-3|11|.|.|TRBV4-1
CASSSRGTQYF
TGCGCCAGCAGCTCCAGGGGTACGCAGTATTTT
>TRBJ1-2|11|.|.|TRBV19
CAVGGTYGYTF
TGTGCGGTGGGGGGCACCTATGGCTACACCTTC
>TRBJ2-2|17|.|.|TRBV10-2
CASQQIPLLGWTGELFF
TGCGCCAGCCAGCAGATCCCACTACTAGGCTGGACCGGGGAGCTGTTTTTT
>TRBJ1-2|14|.|.|TRBV11-2
CASSLAGIGHGYTF
TGTGCCAGCAGCTTAGCCGGGATAGGGCACGGCTACACCTTC
>TRBJ1-4|15|.|.|TRBV19
CASSNPSGTNEKLFF
TGTGCCAGTAGCAACCCATCGGGTACTAATGAAAAACTGTTTTTT
>TRBJ2-5|16|TRBD2|.|TRBV18
CASSPYSGLSQETQYF
TGTGCCAGCTCACCCTACTCGGGACTAAGTCAAGAGACCCAGTACTTC
>TRBJ2-5|15|TRBD2|.|TRBV7-6
CASSFIRTSQETQYF
TGTGCCAGCAGCTTTATAAGGACTAGCCAAGAGACCCAGTACTTC
>TRBJ1-2|12|.|.|TRBV29-1
CSVRPGDYGYTF
TGCAGCGTTCGACCGGGGGACTATGGCTACACCTTC
>TRBJ1-2|13|.|.|TRBV10-1
CASSESRGSGYTF
TGCGCCAGCAGTGAGAGTAGGGGCTCTGGCTACACCTTC
>TRBJ2-1|14|.|.|TRBV11-2
CASSLDRQYNEQFF
TGTGCCAGCAGCTTAGATCGACAGTACAATGAGCAGTTCTTC
>TRBJ1-4|14|.|.|TRBV7-8
CATTSRGVNEKLFF
TGTGCCACTACCTCGAGAGGGGTTAATGAAAAACTGTTTTTT
>TRBJ1-2|13|.|.|TRBV5-6
CASSEGLAYGYTF
TGTGCCAGCAGCGAAGGACTTGCCTATGGCTACACCTTC
>TRBJ1-2|14|.|many|TRBV7-8
CASSSRLGAGGYTF
TGTGCCAGCAGCTCCCGCTTGGGGGCCGGGGGCTACACCTTC
>TRBJ2-7|11|.|.|TRBV6-5
CASSSFTEQYF
TGTGCCAGCAGTTCTTTTACCGAGCAGTACTTC
>TRBJ2-1|15|.|.|TRBV12-1
CASSSGQPRNNEQFF
TGTGCCAGCAGCTCAGGGCAGCCCAGAAACAATGAGCAGTTCTTC
>TRBJ2-1|12|.|.|TRBV27
CASSTTRHEQFF
TGTGCCAGCAGTACAACCCGTCATGAGCAGTTCTTC
>TRBJ1-5|16|TRBD1|.|TRBV28
CASTYPGQGIAQPQHF
TGTGCCAGCACATATCCGGGACAGGGAATTGCTCAGCCCCAGCATTTT
>TRBJ2-1|14|.|.|TRBV28
CASSLRRTNDEQFF
TGTGCCAGCAGTTTACGCCGGACTAACGATGAGCAGTTCTTC
>TRBJ1-4|15|TRBD1|.|TRBV19
CASSTGTAGGEKLFF
TGTGCCAGTAGTACGGGGACAGCTGGAGGTGAAAAACTGTTTTTT
>TRBJ2-6|14|.|.|TRBV5-8
CASRALSGANVLTF
TGTGCCAGCAGAGCACTTTCGGGGGCCAACGTCCTGACTTTC
>TRBJ2-2|13|.|.|TRBV6-5
CASRPRGTGELFF
TGTGCCAGCAGACCACGAGGTACCGGGGAGCTGTTTTTT
>TRBJ1-1|19|TRBD1|.|TRBV10-3
CAISESFERRGRKNTEAFF
TGTGCCATCAGTGAGTCGTTTGAAAGGAGGGGGCGAAAGAACACTGAAGCTTTCTTT
>TRBJ1-1|14|TRBD1|.|TRBV28
CASRTSGQGTEAFF
TGTGCCAGCAGGACCTCGGGACAGGGGACTGAAGCTTTCTTT
>TRBJ2-7|13|TRBD2|few|TRBV29-1
CSVSSGLFYEQYF
TGCAGCGTAAGTTCGGGACTATTCTACGAGCAGTACTTC
>TRBJ2-1|18|TRBD2|many|TRBV29-1
CSVEEGLAGQGFYNEQFF
TGCAGCGTTGAAGAGGGGCTAGCGGGCCAGGGGTTTTACAATGAGCAGTTCTTC
>TRBJ2-1|13|.|few|TRBV11-3
CASSDSSYNEQFF
TGTGCCAGCAGCGATAGCTCCTACAATGAGCAGTTCTTC
>TRBJ2-3|13|.|.|TRBV27
CASKFGRADTQYF
TGTGCCAGCAAATTTGGCCGGGCAGATACGCAGTATTTT
>TRBJ1-1|14|.|once|TRBV6-5
CASSYGGRNTEAFF
TGTGCCAGCAGTTACGGGGGGAGGAACACTGAAGCTTTCTTT
>TRBJ2-3|14|.|few|TRBV5-1
CASSLEGLRDTQYF
TGCGCCAGCAGCTTGGAGGGTTTGCGGGATACGCAGTATTTT
>TRBJ2-7|13|.|.|TRBV6-1
CASTLRGSYEQYF
TGTGCCAGCACTCTAAGGGGGTCCTACGAGCAGTACTTC
>TRBJ2-1|12|.|.|TRBV9
CASSVGASEQFF
TGTGCCAGCAGCGTTGGCGCTAGCGAGCAGTTCTTC
>TRBJ2-1|16|.|.|TRBV11-1
CASSLEAIAVYNEQFF
TGTGCCAGCAGCTTAGAGGCCATAGCGGTTTACAATGAGCAGTTCTTC
>TRBJ2-2|16|.|few|TRBV10-1
CASSGAGRSNTGELFF
TGCGCCAGCAGTGGAGCAGGCCGGTCGAACACCGGGGAGCTGTTTTTT
>TRBJ2-3|15|.|.|TRBV2
CASSESVRYTDTQYF
TGTGCCAGCAGTGAATCGGTTCGTTACACAGATACGCAGTATTTT
>TRBJ2-5|12|.|.|TRBV7-2
CASSTFHQTQYF
TGTGCCAGCAGCACCTTCCACCAGACCCAGTACTTC
>TRBJ2-7|14|.|.|TRBV18
CASSQGSKSYEQYF
TGTGCCAGCTCACAAGGGTCGAAATCCTACGAGCAGTACTTC
>TRBJ1-1|14|.|.|TRBV2
CASSTTRQNTEAFF
TGTGCCAGCAGTACAACCAGACAGAACACTGAAGCTTTCTTT
>TRBJ2-7|17|TRBD1|.|TRBV27
CASSKRAGTASSYEQYF
TGTGCCAGCAGCAAACGGGCCGGGACAGCGAGCTCCTACGAGCAGTACTTC
>TRBJ1-2|14|.|.|TRBV15
CATSTATVSYGYTF
TGTGCCACCAGCACCGCTACAGTGTCCTATGGCTACACCTTC